The 14 T cell receptor beta chains below were found in one sample sequenced in a study of blood T cell repertoires in COVID-19. Data came from immunoSEQ multiplex PCR; TCRdb stores just in-frame clones and leaves some out. The repertoire includes some 300,000 clones, over 85% of them detected once, and less than 3.5% sits in the top ten. Source material: PBMCs or T cells enriched from blood (not recorded which). The receptors come from a woman between 50 and 59 years old who had been exposed to COVID-19.

The V and J genes are TRBV6-5 and TRBJ2-7, with D perhaps TRBD1 (6 bases). Germline V gene sequence: CDR1 MNHEY, CDR2 SVGAGI. This CDR3 comprises 14 residues. With 8 bases removed from V and 3 bases from J, the gap between germline ends came to 17 bases. CDR3 loop: CASGRDTTFYEQYF. The CDR3 coding sequence is TGTGCCAGCGGACGGGACACAACCTTCTACGAGCAGTACTTC.

The chain joins TRBV7-8 to TRBJ1-2; tentative D call: TRBD1 (5 bases). The germline V gene encodes CDR1 SGHVS and CDR2 FQNEAQ. V was cut by 1 base and J by 4 bases, with 22 bases left in between. The CDR3 is made up of 18 amino acids. The CDR3 spells CASSLVGGPSASGYGYTF. CDR3 bases: TGTGCCAGCAGCTTAGTCGGGGGACCCTCGGCTTCCGGCTATGGCTACACCTTC.

This CDR3 reads CASSQGANYGYTF. For the CDR3, the DNA is TGTGCCAGCAGCCAAGGGGCCAACTATGGCTACACCTTC. V and J are TRBV3-1 (or the pseudogene TRBV3-2) and TRBJ1-2, with no clear D. The germline V and J ends were trimmed by 1 base and 2 bases, with 5 bases remaining between them. The CDR3 has 13 residues. The germline gives CDR1 LGHDT, CDR2 YNNKEL (reference sequence).

This clone appeared a few times. The rearrangement links TRBV5-1 to TRBJ1-5; 8 bases align to TRBD1. Germline V gene sequence: CDR1 SGHRS, CDR2 YFSETQ. V gave up 0 bases and J gave up 3 bases; unmatched junction bases: 5. This CDR3 region has 16 residues. The CDR3 sequence: CASSLGPTGVNQPQHF. As DNA, the CDR3 is TGCGCCAGCAGCTTGGGGCCGACAGGGGTCAATCAGCCCCAGCATTTT.

The rearrangement links TRBV7-8 to TRBJ2-3; TRBD2 matches at 11 bases. With V trimmed by 5 bases and J by 2 bases, 9 bases remained unmatched. Per the germline V gene, CDR1 is SGHVS and CDR2 is FQNEAQ. CDR3 size: 17 residues. This chain's CDR3 is CASSVRASGGYTDTQYF. In DNA form, the CDR3 reads TGTGCCAGCAGCGTTAGGGCTAGCGGGGGGTACACAGATACGCAGTATTTT.

This chain links TRBV1 with TRBJ1-2; the listed D gene, TRBD1, was not tested against the DNA. TRBV1 is a recognized pseudogene. There are 19 residues in the CDR3. In DNA form, the CDR3 reads TGCACCAGCAGCCAAGGAATCGGGACAACCGTTTCTGGTAACTATGGCTACACCTTC. This translates into CTSSQGIGTTVSGNYGYTF.

The chain joins TRBV6-1 to TRBJ1-2; the match to TRBD1 covers 11 bases. This CDR3 has 13 residues. Germline assignment: CDR1 MNHNS and CDR2 SASEGT. Trimming removed 1 base from V and 9 bases from J; junction bases left unmatched: 1. The CDR3 coding sequence is TGTGCCAGCAGTGAAGGGGACAGGGGGAGCTACACCTTC. This sequence encodes CASSEGDRGSYTF.

The chain is built from TRBV19 and TRBJ1-2; no clear D gene. Germline CDR1 is LNHDA and CDR2 is SQIVND (reference sequence). The CDR3 runs to 14 residues. Deletions cut 3 bases from V and 2 bases from J, with 10 bases between. This CDR3 is CASSIPGFNYGYTF. As DNA, the CDR3 is TGTGCCAGTAGTATCCCGGGGTTCAACTATGGCTACACCTTC. Full variable domain (missing parts from reference TRBV19 and TRBJ1-2): DGGITQSPKYLFRKEGQNVTLSCEQNLNHDAMYWYRQDPGQGLRLIYYSQIVNDFQKGDIAEGYSVSREKKESFPLTVTSAQKNPTAFYLCASSIPGFNYGYTFGSGTRLTVV.

Notes on this clone: The identical CDR3 is also encoded by other nucleotide sequences in the sample. The chain employs TRBV6-5 and TRBJ1-1, with 9 bases lining up with TRBD1. Trimming cost V 5 bases and J 5 bases; bases outside gene matches: 6. Germline lookup yields CDR1 MNHEY and CDR2 SVGAGI. The CDR3 contains 14 residues. CDR3 bases: TGTGCCAGCAGTCCTGACAGGGGGGGGACTGAAGCTTTCTTT. As protein: CASSPDRGGTEAFF.

The chain joins TRBV2 to TRBJ1-4; no clear D gene. The CDR3 is 14 amino acids. Germline CDR1 and CDR2: SNHLY and FYNNEI. V lost 7 bases and J lost 4, with 13 bases in between. CDR3 loop: CASNDRLLNEKLFF. CDR3 nucleotides: TGTGCCAGCAACGACCGACTGCTTAATGAAAAACTGTTTTTT.

This chain uses TRBV7-2 with TRBJ2-1; 12 nucleotides match TRBD2. V shed 5 bases and J 4 bases; nucleotides not matched to a gene: 6. Germline-derived CDR1 and CDR2 are SGHTA and FQGNSA. This CDR3 region has 16 residues. CDR3 coding DNA: TGTGCCAGCAGCAAGACTAGCGGGGGTATTTACAATGAGCAGTTCTTC. As protein: CASSKTSGGIYNEQFF. The variable domain in full, completed from reference TRBV7-2 and TRBJ2-1, reads GAGVSQSPSNKVTEKGKDVELRCDPISGHTALYWYRQSLGQGLEFLIYFQGNSAPDKSGLPSDRFSAERTGGSVSTLTIQRTQQEDSAVYLCASSKTSGGIYNEQFFGPGTRLTVL.

This clone was detected once. One junction end disagrees with the germline gene, perhaps due to a read error. The gene calls are TRBV7-7 and TRBJ2-2; the D gene is possibly TRBD2 (6 bases). The CDR3 has 15 residues. CDR1 is SSHAT, CDR2 FNYEAQ, per germline (reference sequence). The CDR3 DNA reads as TGTGCTAGCAGCCCGCGGGGAACCGACACCGGGGAGCTGTTTTTT. Its translation is CASSPRGTDTGELFF.

The chain has TRBV3-1 (or the pseudogene TRBV3-2) and TRBJ2-1; 9 nucleotides match TRBD2. Germline CDR1 LGHDT, CDR2 YNNKEL (reference sequence). V was pared by 1 base and J by 7 bases, with 5 bases of the junction left unmatched. The CDR3 consists of 15 residues. CDR3 in amino acids: CASSQVPSGVNEQFF. CDR3 DNA sequence: TGTGCCAGCAGCCAAGTCCCTAGCGGGGTGAATGAGCAGTTCTTC.

This chain links TRBV11-1 with TRBJ1-5; 10 bases match TRBD1. There are 15 residues in the CDR3. CDR1 and CDR2 (germline): SGHAT, FQDESV (reference sequence). Trimming cost V 5 bases and J 1 base; bases outside gene matches: 2. CDR3 sequence: CASSPGQGSNQPQHF. The CDR3 nucleotides read TGTGCCAGCAGCCCGGGACAGGGGAGCAATCAGCCCCAGCATTTT.